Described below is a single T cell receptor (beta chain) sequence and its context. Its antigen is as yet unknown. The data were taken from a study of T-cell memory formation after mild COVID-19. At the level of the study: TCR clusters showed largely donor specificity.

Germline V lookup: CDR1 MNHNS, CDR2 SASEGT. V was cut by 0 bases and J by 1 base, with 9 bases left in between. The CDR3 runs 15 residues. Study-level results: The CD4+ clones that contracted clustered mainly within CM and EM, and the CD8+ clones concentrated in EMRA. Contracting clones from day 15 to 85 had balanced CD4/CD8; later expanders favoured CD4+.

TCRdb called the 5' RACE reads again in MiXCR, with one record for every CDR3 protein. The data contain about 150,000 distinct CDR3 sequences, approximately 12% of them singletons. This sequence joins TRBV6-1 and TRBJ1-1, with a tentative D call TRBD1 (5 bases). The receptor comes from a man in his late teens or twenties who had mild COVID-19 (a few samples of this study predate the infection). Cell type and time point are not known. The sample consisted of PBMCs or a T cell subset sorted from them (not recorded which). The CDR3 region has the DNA TGTGCCAGCAGTGAAGCGGGGCTGCAGAACACTGAAGCTTTCTTT. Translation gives CASSEAGLQNTEAFF.